This entry concerns a single T cell receptor beta chain. The antigen is not known. This record belongs to a study of cytomegalovirus exposure and HLA in healthy donors. Trimming took off 7 bases at V and 7 bases at J, with 17 bases between the two ends. Germline CDR1 is MNHNS and CDR2 is SASEGT. The CDR3 extends over 13 amino acids. Points from the study as a whole: In a later analysis, V- and J-gene trimming of beta chains associated with a DCLRE1C missense variant, replicated independently. Previously analyzed data showed that most TCR beta V segments were productive at a frequency of about 90% or about 30%. TCR beta sequences reportedly predicted most subjects' HLA-A and HLA-B alleles accurately.

60 Vbeta and 13 Jbeta primers were used in PCR. TCRdb's copy holds only in-frame clones and misses some; the assay was immunoSEQ multiplex PCR. The sample has some 170,000 clones; more than 80% are singletons. Donors likely had unrecorded immune exposures despite being nominally healthy when sampled. This clonotype originated in a woman aged 18-30 years in good health and CMV-seronegative. The sequenced sample consisted of PBMCs. V and J are TRBV6-1 and TRBJ2-7; D call uncertain. CDR3 coding DNA: TGTGCCAGCACTACGCGTTCGCACCCTGAGCAGTACTTC. Amino acids: CASTTRSHPEQYF.